Each of the 27 T cell receptor beta chains below was sequenced from the same sample in a study of T cells in Graves' hyperthyroidism and ophthalmopathy. RNA transcripts served as the template for amplifying TCR beta CDR3 regions. A first-round RT-PCR of the TCR CDR3 used the HTBI primer set. TCRdb analysed the multiplex PCR reads with MiXCR anew, one entry per CDR3 protein. The repertoire has around 720,000 distinct CDR3 sequences, under 45% of them found once; the top ten carry around a third. Sequences were obtained from blood. Receptors originate from a woman between 40 and 50 years old with Graves' hyperthyroidism.

In the case of this clonotype: Mismatch with germline at one junction end may stem from a read error. The chain recombines TRBV2 with TRBJ2-7, with 15 bases matching TRBD2. TRBJ2-1 explains the end of the DNA better; the J call may be wrong. The germline gives CDR1 SNHLY, CDR2 FYNNEI. CDR3 length: 17 amino acids. The CDR3 protein is CAISRPTGLAGGNEQFF. CDR3 bases: TGTGCCATCAGTAGACCCACGGGACTAGCGGGAGGCAATGAGCAGTTCTTC.

This sequence joins TRBV11-2 and TRBJ1-1; no definite D call. CDR1 is SGHAT and CDR2 is FQNNGV in the germline V gene. This CDR3 has 15 residues. The ends were cut back, 5 bases at V and 2 bases at J, with 15 bases in the middle. CDR3 bases: TGTGCCAGCAGCCTCTCTGGTAGCGCCAACACTGAAGCTTTCTTT. This gives the protein CASSLSGSANTEAFF.

The V gene is TRBV7-2, the J gene TRBJ2-5, with a tentative D call TRBD2 (6 bases). This CDR3 contains 14 residues. Per the germline V gene, CDR1 is SGHTA and CDR2 is FQGNSA. Trimming shortened V by 6 bases and J by 3 bases, and 14 bases separated the two germline ends. CDR3 in amino acids: CASSPNPGEETQYF. The CDR3 DNA reads as TGTGCCAGCAGTCCTAATCCGGGGGAAGAGACCCAGTACTTC.

A note on this clonotype: This may arise from a read error, as a much more abundant clone is one base away. The gene calls are TRBV5-6 and TRBJ1-2; D is uncertain. Germline loops: CDR1 SGHDT, CDR2 YYEEEE. The CDR3 has 13 amino acids. CDR3 DNA sequence: TGTACCAGCAGCTTCCATTTGACTCGGGGCTACACCTTC. Protein product: CTSSFHLTRGYTF. Filled out from reference TRBV5-6 and TRBJ1-2, the complete variable domain reads DAGVTQSPTHLIKTRGQQVTLRCSPKSGHDTVSWYQQALGQGPQFIFQYYEEEERQRGNFPDRFSGHQFPNYSSELNVNALLLGDSALYLCTSSFHLTRGYTFGSGTRLTVV.

This chain joins TRBV12-3 or TRBV12-4 and TRBJ2-7, with D perhaps TRBD2 (6 bases). This CDR3 comprises 13 residues. V was shortened by 3 bases and J by 7 bases, with 13 bases between the two germline ends. CDR3 DNA: TGTGCCAGCAGTTTTGGGGGGACCGGGGAGCAGTACTTC. Translation: CASSFGGTGEQYF.

V and J are TRBV2 and TRBJ1-4, with 8 bases matching TRBD1. Trimming removed 6 bases from V and 4 bases from J; junction bases left unmatched: 4. Germline assignment: CDR1 SNHLY and CDR2 FYNNEI. The CDR3 is 14 amino acids. The CDR3 region is CASSGQGINEKLFF. The CDR3 bases are TGTGCCAGCAGCGGACAGGGAATTAATGAAAAACTGTTTTTT.

This clonotype was counted only a few times. V is TRBV28 and J is TRBJ1-6; 7 nucleotides match TRBD1. The CDR3 runs 14 residues. Germline V gives CDR1 MDHEN, CDR2 SYDVKM. J lost 9 bases, V lost 6 bases, and 8 bases had no gene match. The CDR3 reads CASRRTGVISPLHF. The CDR3 DNA follows: TGTGCCAGCAGAAGAACAGGGGTGATTTCACCCCTCCACTTT.

The chain links TRBV12-3 or TRBV12-4 to TRBJ1-2; the D gene is possibly TRBD1 (5 bases). The CDR3 totals 16 residues. Trimming stripped 8 bases from V and 0 bases from J, with 19 bases between. The CDR3 DNA sequence: TGTGCCAGCGATGAGACGGGGCTTCGAGCTAACTATGGCTACACCTTC. Its translation: CASDETGLRANYGYTF.

Ten or more counts support this clonotype. V gene TRBV28 combines with J gene TRBJ1-1; D gene unclear. Per germline, CDR1 MDHEN and CDR2 SYDVKM. Between the trimmed V and J ends, which lost 6 bases and 1 base, there was a span of 9 bases. This CDR3 region has 13 residues. The CDR3 DNA sequence: TGTGCCAGCAGGCAATCTTGGAACACTGAAGCTTTCTTT. Residues: CASRQSWNTEAFF. Drawing the rest from reference TRBV28 and TRBJ1-1, the complete variable domain is DVKVTQSSRYLVKRTGEKVFLECVQDMDHENMFWYRQDPGLGLRLIYFSYDVKMKEKGDIPEGYSVSREKKERFSLILESASTNQTSMYLCASRQSWNTEAFFGQGTRLTVV.

The rearrangement links TRBV6-1 to TRBJ1-1; D is ambiguous. Trimming cost V 5 bases and J 3 bases, with 16 bases left between them. Germline CDR1 is MNHNS and CDR2 is SASEGT. This CDR3 region has 15 residues. The CDR3 DNA follows: TGTGCCAGCAGTTTTGCAGGATCGAGAGACACTGAAGCTTTCTTT. Translated: CASSFAGSRDTEAFF.

This chain uses TRBV27 with TRBJ2-7; D remains ambiguous. The CDR3 extends over 15 amino acids. In germline, CDR1 is MNHEY, CDR2 SMNVEV (reference sequence). V lost 3 bases and J lost 2, with 14 bases in between. This CDR3 reads CASSLQGFNAYEQYF. The CDR3 DNA reads TGTGCCAGCAGTTTGCAAGGGTTTAATGCCTACGAGCAGTACTTC.

The V gene is TRBV29-1, the J gene TRBJ2-7; 7 bases are shared with TRBD2. Germline CDR1 reads SQVTM; CDR2 reads ANQGSEA. V lost 0 bases, J lost 5 bases, and 4 bases stayed unmatched. This CDR3 is built from 13 residues. CDR3 protein: CSVEELSGNEQYF. The CDR3, as DNA: TGCAGCGTTGAAGAGCTCAGCGGGAACGAGCAGTACTTC.

This chain links TRBV10-3 with TRBJ2-2; 10 bases match TRBD2. The CDR3 sequence is 13 residues long. Per the germline V gene, CDR1 is ENHRY and CDR2 is SYGVKD. After removal of 10 bases from V and 7 bases from J, the junction contained 6 bases not matched to a gene. The CDR3 sequence: CASRGLADGELFF. In DNA, the CDR3 is TGTGCCAGCCGCGGACTAGCGGACGGGGAGCTGTTTTTT.

This clonotype was observed many times. The chain joins TRBV5-4 to TRBJ2-7, with D maybe TRBD1 (5 bases). The V end lost 4 bases, the J end lost 7 bases, and 15 bases lay between the germline ends. The CDR3 consists of 13 residues. Germline V lookup: CDR1 SGHNT, CDR2 YYREEE (reference sequence). The CDR3 DNA reads as TGTGCCAGCAGCACCATAGGGGTTGGAGAGCAGTACTTC. Translated, it gives CASSTIGVGEQYF. Supplemented by reference TRBV5-4 and TRBJ2-7, the full variable domain reads ETGVTQSPTHLIKTRGQQVTLRCSSQSGHNTVSWYQQALGQGPQFIFQYYREEENGRGNFPPRFSGLQFPNYSSELNVNALELDDSALYLCASSTIGVGEQYFGPGTRLTVT.

CDR3 loop: CASSLAIQAVGTEAFF. Here the CDR3 DNA reads TGCGCCAGCAGCTTGGCTATACAGGCAGTGGGTACTGAAGCTTTCTTT. The rearrangement links TRBV5-1 to TRBJ1-1; weak D call: TRBD1 (5 bases). Looked up from germline, CDR1 is SGHRS and CDR2 is YFSETQ. The CDR3 covers 16 residues. V was shortened by 0 bases and J by 5 bases, with 17 bases between the two germline ends.

As regards this clonotype: Germline is not matched at one junction end, which may reflect a read error. The chain carries TRBV7-2 and TRBJ1-3, with 7 bases lining up with TRBD1. The CDR3 is made up of 17 amino acids. CDR1 and CDR2 from the germline V gene are SGHTA and FQGNSA. CDR3 nucleotides: TGCGCCAGCAGCCAAGACAGGGCAGGGACTTCTGGAAACACCATATATTTT. Its protein is CASSQDRAGTSGNTIYF.

About this clonotype itself: The conserved final phenylalanine or tryptophan is absent from the CDR3, which likely points to a read error. The DNA is omitted, as the CDR3 cannot be located on it reliably, and the CDR3 follows TCRdb's listing. The rearrangement joins TRBV11-1 to TRBJ2-7; TRBD2 reflects the table's D call only, with no check against the DNA. Germline CDR1 SGHAT, CDR2 FQDESV (reference sequence). The CDR3 is 9 residues long, counting both termini. CDR3 amino acids: CASSLRGRG.

This clonotype was seen repeatedly, ten times or more. The V call is TRBV11-2, the J call TRBJ1-1, with D unclear. The CDR3 totals 14 residues. Germline V gene sequence: CDR1 SGHAT, CDR2 FQNNGV. Trimming took off 5 bases at V and 4 bases at J, with 14 bases between the two ends. Written as DNA, the CDR3 is TGTGCCAGCAGCCCCCGCCCCGGGAGCACTGAAGCTTTCTTT. It is translated as CASSPRPGSTEAFF.

This clonotype was seen more than once but under ten times. The chain employs TRBV6-5 and TRBJ2-7; TRBD1 agrees at 7 bases. The trim removed 5 bases at V and 6 bases at J, leaving 13 bases unmatched. The germline CDR1 and CDR2 sequences are MNHEY and SVGAGI. The CDR3 contains 15 residues. CDR3 in DNA: TGTGCCAGCAGTCCCCGGGACAGAATCCCCAGCGAGCAGTACTTC. Translating it yields CASSPRDRIPSEQYF.

The sample holds many counts of this clonotype. The chain recombines TRBV29-1 with TRBJ2-5; tentative D call: TRBD1 (5 bases). This CDR3 contains 16 residues. Germline V gene lookup returns CDR1 SQVTM and CDR2 ANQGSEA. V gave up 2 bases and J gave up 1 base, with 17 bases separating them. CDR3 region: CSVEPRRQLLQETQYF. CDR3 coding DNA: TGCAGCGTTGAACCCCGTAGACAGTTGCTCCAAGAGACCCAGTACTTC.

This clonotype was counted a single time. Being one base from a much bigger clone, this may be a read error. The chain joins TRBV2 to TRBJ1-1; D perhaps matches TRBD1 (5 bases). The CDR3 is made up of 13 amino acids. Germline CDR1 reads SNHLY; CDR2 reads FYNNEI. Trimming removed 6 bases at V and 1 base at J, with 9 bases between. The chain's CDR3 is CASRNQGNTEAFF. The CDR3 nucleotides read TGTGCCAGCAGAAATCAGGGGAACACTGAAGCTTTCTTT. The whole variable domain, filled in from reference TRBV2 and TRBJ1-1, reads EPEVTQTPSHQVTQMGQEVILRCVPISNHLYFYWYRQILGQKVEFLVSFYNNEISEKSEIFDDQFSVERPDGSNFTLKIRSTKLEDSAMYFCASRNQGNTEAFFGQGTRLTVV.

The chain has TRBV7-2 and TRBJ2-6; TRBD1 aligns across 8 bases. The CDR3 totals 18 residues. The ends lost 3 bases at V and 0 bases at J; junction bases unmatched: 7. The germline CDR1 and CDR2 sequences are SGHTA and FQGNSA. The CDR3 sequence: CASSFAGTGSSGANVLTF. CDR3 in DNA: TGTGCCAGCAGCTTTGCCGGGACAGGTAGCTCTGGGGCCAACGTCCTGACTTTC. The whole variable domain, remainder taken from reference TRBV7-2 and TRBJ2-6, is GAGVSQSPSNKVTEKGKDVELRCDPISGHTALYWYRQSLGQGLEFLIYFQGNSAPDKSGLPSDRFSAERTGGSVSTLTIQRTQQEDSAVYLCASSFAGTGSSGANVLTFGAGSRLTVL.

V is TRBV10-3 and J is TRBJ2-2; D is unresolved. CDR1 is ENHRY and CDR2 is SYGVKD in the germline V gene. This CDR3 spans 13 amino acids. Trimming stripped 5 bases from V and 3 bases from J, with 7 bases between. CDR3 amino acids: CAISLEYTGELFF. Written as DNA, the CDR3 is TGTGCCATCAGTTTGGAATACACCGGGGAGCTGTTTTTT.

The chain joins TRBV30 to TRBJ1-1; 7 bases agree with TRBD1. CDR1 and CDR2 (germline): GTSNPN, SVGIG (reference sequence). The CDR3 runs 12 residues. The junction had 3 bases not matched to a gene; V was cut back by 8 bases and J by 0 bases. DNA for the CDR3: TGTGCCCGGGACAGTCTGAACACTGAAGCTTTCTTT. It yields the protein CARDSLNTEAFF. Filled out from reference TRBV30 and TRBJ1-1, the complete variable domain reads SQTIHQWPATLVQPVGSPLSLECTVEGTSNPNLYWYRQAAGRGLQLLFYSVGIGQISSEVPQNLSASRPQDRQFILSSKKLLLSDSGFYLCARDSLNTEAFFGQGTRLTVV.

This clonotype was picked up a small number of times. The V and J genes are TRBV28 and TRBJ2-7; 8 bases line up with TRBD1. J was trimmed by 4 bases and V by 7 bases; bases with no gene match: 9. The germline V gene encodes CDR1 MDHEN and CDR2 SYDVKM. The CDR3 is 14 residues long. In DNA, the CDR3 is TGTGCCAGCATTGGACAGGGTATTCTATACGAGCAGTACTTC. Amino acid sequence: CASIGQGILYEQYF.

This clonotype has ten or more counts. The rearrangement links TRBV6-6 to TRBJ2-7; 10 positions agree with TRBD2. The germline V gene has CDR1 MNHNY and CDR2 SVGAGI (reference sequence). This CDR3 contains 14 residues. V gave up 2 bases and J gave up 5 bases; unmatched junction bases: 3. CDR3 amino acids: CASSYASGSHEQYF. The CDR3 DNA follows: TGTGCCAGCAGTTACGCTAGCGGGAGCCACGAGCAGTACTTC.

This rearrangement joins TRBV5-8 to TRBJ2-7, with D unclear. Germline V CDR1 and CDR2: SGHTS, YDEGEE. Between the trimmed V and J ends, which lost 0 bases and 3 bases, there was a span of 13 bases. The CDR3 has 15 amino acids. Here the CDR3 DNA reads TGTGCCAGCAGCTTGGTAGCTTTGGGGTTCTACGAGCAGTACTTC. Protein: CASSLVALGFYEQYF.